One sample yielded the 28 T cell receptor beta chains listed below, sequenced in a study of T cells in Graves' hyperthyroidism and ophthalmopathy. The investigators amplified TCR beta CDR3 regions from RNA transcripts. First-round RT-PCR of the TCR CDR3 relied on the HTBI primer set. TCRdb used MiXCR to reprocess the multiplex PCR reads, holding one entry per CDR3 protein. This sample has fewer than 850,000 distinct CDR3 sequences, with around a sixth found just once. The specimen sequenced was blood. Source of these receptors: a middle-aged man with Graves' hyperthyroidism.

The chain links TRBV20-1 to TRBJ2-3, with 13 bases lining up with TRBD2. With V trimmed by 7 bases and J by 5 bases, 6 bases remained unmatched. Germline V lookup: CDR1 DFQATT, CDR2 SNEGSKA (reference sequence). The CDR3 contains 14 residues. This CDR3 reads CSGLAGGNGDTQYF. The CDR3, as DNA: TGCAGTGGACTAGCGGGAGGAAACGGAGATACGCAGTATTTT.

With regard to this clonotype: Sequence at one end of the junction differs from germline and may be a read error. V usage is TRBV29-1 and J usage is TRBJ1-5; no clear D gene. CDR1 SQVTM and CDR2 ANQGSEA come from the germline V gene. There are 15 residues in the CDR3. This CDR3 reads CSVEGERGSNQLQHF. The CDR3 DNA is TGCAGCGTTGAAGGGGAAAGAGGAAGCAATCAGCTCCAGCATTTT.

This clonotype was counted ten times or more. This sequence joins TRBV10-3 and TRBJ2-3; 9 bases map to TRBD1. Germline values: CDR1 ENHRY, CDR2 SYGVKD. The CDR3 is made up of 14 amino acids. Germline trimming cut 4 bases from V and 1 base from J; bases unmatched to any gene: 0. The CDR3 nucleotides read TGTGCCATCAGTGGGACAGGGGGCACAGATACGCAGTATTTT. Translated, it gives CAISGTGGTDTQYF.

This clonotype was recorded many times. The rearrangement uses TRBV2 and TRBJ2-1; 10 bases map to TRBD2. The CDR3 length is 16 residues. From germline, CDR1 is SNHLY and CDR2 FYNNEI. The J segment lost 2 bases and the V segment lost 2 bases, leaving 3 bases of the junction unmatched. The CDR3 loop reads CASSERTSGAYNEQFF. The CDR3 DNA sequence: TGTGCCAGCAGTGAACGGACTAGCGGAGCCTACAATGAGCAGTTCTTC.

There are many counts of this clonotype. V usage is TRBV29-1 and J usage is TRBJ2-5, with 10 nucleotides matching TRBD1. Trimming at V came to 4 bases and at J to 5 bases, leaving 4 bases not matched to a gene. CDR1 and CDR2 (germline): SQVTM, ANQGSEA. CDR3 length: 13 residues. CDR3 sequence (DNA): TGCAGCGTTGGGGACAGGGGACTGGAGACCCAGTACTTC. It specifies CSVGDRGLETQYF.

This clonotype was seen at least ten times. V usage is TRBV19 and J usage is TRBJ1-1, with D unresolved. The CDR3 consists of 13 residues. Between the trimmed V and J ends, which lost 5 bases and 4 bases, there was a span of 11 bases. Germline V lookup: CDR1 LNHDA, CDR2 SQIVND (reference sequence). The DNA of the CDR3 is TGTGCCAGTAGTTCCGCACGAATCACTGAAGCTTTCTTT. Protein sequence: CASSSARITEAFF.

The rearrangement links TRBV3-1 to TRBJ2-6; a weak D match, TRBD1 (5 bases). Trimming left V 1 base short and J 2 bases short, with 6 bases between. CDR3 size: 15 residues. Germline V gene lookup returns CDR1 LGHDT and CDR2 YNNKEL (reference sequence). This CDR3 reads CASSQVGAGANVLTF. In nucleotides, the CDR3 is TGTGCCAGCAGCCAAGTAGGGGCTGGGGCCAACGTCCTGACTTTC.

The V gene is TRBV3-1, the J gene TRBJ2-7; 7 bases agree with TRBD1. Germline V gives CDR1 LGHDT, CDR2 YNNKEL (reference sequence). This CDR3 contains 14 residues. Trimming at V came to 4 bases and at J to 1 base, leaving 4 bases not matched to a gene. The CDR3 DNA reads TGTGCCAGCAGCCGTAACAGGGGATCCTACGAGCAGTACTTC. Translation: CASSRNRGSYEQYF.

This clonotype was found once. The chain is built from TRBV12-3 or TRBV12-4 and TRBJ2-7; D is uncertain. This CDR3 contains 16 residues. Trimming removed 5 bases at V and 3 bases at J, with 20 bases between. The CDR3 sequence is CASSPIGRSGFYEQYF. The CDR3 region has the DNA TGTGCCAGCAGTCCAATCGGCAGGTCAGGATTCTACGAGCAGTACTTC.

This clonotype came up many times. V gene TRBV5-4 combines with J gene TRBJ1-2, with a possible D match to TRBD1 (5 bases). V lost 0 bases, J lost 6 bases, and 15 bases lay in between. Germline loops: CDR1 SGHNT, CDR2 YYREEE (reference sequence). The CDR3 spans 15 residues. Written as DNA, the CDR3 is TGTGCCAGCAGCTTGGATTCGGTAGGGGCCCATGGCTACACCTTC. Residues: CASSLDSVGAHGYTF.

This clonotype was seen ten or more times. The V gene is TRBV28, the J gene TRBJ1-1; a weak D match, TRBD1 (6 bases). Germline CDR1 MDHEN, CDR2 SYDVKM. The CDR3 consists of 16 residues. Deletions cut 8 bases from V and 2 bases from J, with 21 bases between. The CDR3 DNA sequence: TGTGCCAGCGATCCCCGGGGGCGTGGGGGAAACACTGAAGCTTTCTTT. Protein: CASDPRGRGGNTEAFF.

This clonotype has ten or more counts. This rearrangement joins TRBV7-8 to TRBJ2-3, with D maybe TRBD1 (5 bases). Germline V CDR1 and CDR2: SGHVS, FQNEAQ. This CDR3 comprises 14 residues. V lost 5 bases to trimming and J lost 2 bases, with 11 bases between them. The CDR3 loop is CASSHRSDTDTQYF. CDR3 DNA: TGTGCCAGCAGCCACAGGAGCGACACAGATACGCAGTATTTT.

Of note for this clonotype: Possible read error: a much larger clone is one base away. The CDR3 ends on some other residue instead of the conserved phenylalanine or tryptophan, so this is likely a read error. The chain combines TRBV19 with TRBJ2-7, with D maybe TRBD2 (5 bases). CDR1 is LNHDA and CDR2 is SQIVND in the germline V gene (reference sequence). Between the trimmed V and J ends, which lost 1 base and 4 bases, there was a span of 17 bases. The CDR3 loop spans 16 amino acids. The CDR3 is CASSIGGGPMMYEQYL. CDR3 coding DNA: TGTGCCAGTAGTATAGGCGGAGGACCGATGATGTACGAGCAGTACCTC.

This clonotype was observed a single time. The chain uses TRBV3-1 and TRBJ2-1, with TRBD2 matching 10 bases. V lost 3 bases, J lost 1 base, and 9 bases stayed unmatched. Germline V gene data show CDR1 as LGHDT and CDR2 as YNNKEL (reference sequence). The CDR3 is 18 residues long. The CDR3 coding sequence is TGTGCCAGCAGCCACTGGGGGGCTAGCGGGAGTTCCTACAATGAGCAGTTCTTC. Its protein is CASSHWGASGSSYNEQFF.

The chain uses TRBV20-1 and TRBJ1-5; possible D gene TRBD1, 5 bases. Trimming removed 5 bases from V and 5 bases from J, with 13 bases in between. The CDR3 extends over 13 amino acids. The germline CDR1 and CDR2 sequences are DFQATT and SNEGSKA (reference sequence). CDR3 region: CSASPGGYQPQHF. The CDR3 DNA reads as TGCAGTGCTTCACCCGGGGGTTATCAGCCCCAGCATTTT.

Concerning this clonotype itself: A much larger clone lies one base from this, so it may be a read error. J is TRBJ2-7 and V is TRBV7-6; 8 nucleotides align to TRBD2. In germline, CDR1 is SGHVS, CDR2 FNYEAQ. The CDR3 length is 16 residues. V gave up 3 bases and J gave up 9 bases; unmatched junction bases: 16. The CDR3 here is CASSLFGTSPSSGQYF. The CDR3 DNA is TGTGCCAGCAGCTTGTTCGGGACTAGTCCGTCTAGCGGGCAGTACTTC.

The table lists this clonotype with a few counts. The rearrangement joins TRBV7-8 to TRBJ1-6; D ambiguous. CDR1 is SGHVS and CDR2 is FQNEAQ in the germline V gene. The CDR3 sequence is 13 residues long. V shed 7 bases and J shed 4 bases, with 8 bases lying between them. This chain's CDR3 is CASTSSYNSPLHF. The CDR3 DNA reads TGTGCCAGCACTTCGTCATATAATTCACCCCTCCACTTT.

This chain connects TRBV5-1 to TRBJ1-1, with 7 bases fitting TRBD1. The CDR3 spans 13 residues. J lost 7 bases, V lost 2 bases, and 5 bases had no gene match. CDR1 is SGHRS and CDR2 is YFSETQ in the germline V gene. For the CDR3, the DNA is TGCGCCAGCAGCTTTGCCGACAGGGTTGAAGCTTTCTTT. Translation gives CASSFADRVEAFF.

This clonotype has a count of ten or more. The chain links TRBV7-2 to TRBJ2-1; D is unresolved. The V and J ends lost 1 base and 2 bases respectively, with 6 bases between them. Germline CDR1 reads SGHTA; CDR2 reads FQGNSA. The CDR3 sequence is 14 residues long. CDR3 nucleotides: TGTGCCAGCAGCTTAGTTGCGCCCTACAATGAGCAGTTCTTC. Amino acid sequence: CASSLVAPYNEQFF.

Here the CDR3 DNA reads TGTGCCAGCAGCGTAGTTCCAGGACAGGGGTCGGCTTTCTTT. Translated: CASSVVPGQGSAFF. The gene calls are TRBV9 and TRBJ1-1; 9 nucleotides align to TRBD1. The CDR3 runs to 14 residues. The V gene end was trimmed by 0 bases and the J gene end by 11 bases; junction bases not matched to a gene: 8. Looked up from germline, CDR1 is SGDLS and CDR2 is YYNGEE.

This clonotype showed up many times. The rearrangement links TRBV12-3 or TRBV12-4 to TRBJ2-3; 11 nucleotides match TRBD2. The trim removed 0 bases at V and 7 bases at J, leaving 12 bases unmatched. The CDR3 is 18 amino acids. The chain's CDR3 is CASSLAPQASGRPYTQYF. As DNA, the CDR3 is TGTGCCAGCAGTTTAGCGCCCCAGGCTAGCGGGAGGCCATATACGCAGTATTTT.

The sample holds many counts of this clonotype. A much larger clone sits a single nucleotide away, making a read error possible. The chain employs TRBV12-3 or TRBV12-4 and TRBJ2-3; no firm D call. The length of the CDR3 is 14 residues. Trimming removed 6 bases at V and 0 bases at J, with 10 bases between. CDR3 coding DNA: TGTGCCAGCAGCTCCAGTACTAGCACAGATACGCAGTATTTT. Its protein product is CASSSSTSTDTQYF.

The table lists this clonotype with a few counts. This chain uses TRBV20-1 with TRBJ2-3; no clear D gene. The CDR3 extends over 14 amino acids. Trimming shortened V by 5 bases and J by 8 bases, and 20 bases separated the two germline ends. Germline V gives CDR1 DFQATT, CDR2 SNEGSKA (reference sequence). Here the CDR3 DNA reads TGCAGTGCTGGCAAGACCGCCGACGCTGGTACGCAGTATTTT. This encodes CSAGKTADAGTQYF.

This CDR3 reads CASSATGRREKSYEQYF. CDR3 DNA sequence: TGTGCCAGCAGCGCGACCGGTCGGCGGGAGAAATCCTACGAGCAGTACTTC. V gene TRBV7-9 combines with J gene TRBJ2-7, with 7 bases that match TRBD2. The germline V gene has CDR1 SEHNR and CDR2 FQNEAQ (reference sequence). The CDR3 is 17 amino acids. V lost 5 bases, J lost 1 base, and 14 bases stayed unmatched.

A word on this clonotype: Since a much larger clone is just one base distant, this may be a read error. The V gene is TRBV24-1, the J gene TRBJ2-1; TRBD2 matches 11 bases. The CDR3 contains 16 residues. The junction had 7 bases not matched to a gene; V was cut back by 8 bases and J by 2 bases. Germline V CDR1 and CDR2: KGHDR, SFDVKD. In DNA, the CDR3 is TGTGCCACCATTGGTGGGACTAGCGGTGCCTACAATGAGCAGTTCTTC. Protein sequence: CATIGGTSGAYNEQFF.

The rearrangement joins TRBV20-1 to TRBJ2-6; 11 nucleotides line up with TRBD2. Unmatched junction bases numbered 3, after V lost 2 bases and J lost 3 bases. CDR1 is DFQATT and CDR2 is SNEGSKA in the germline V gene (reference sequence). The CDR3 is 16 amino acids. The CDR3: CSARPSGRHGANVLTF. The CDR3 DNA is TGCAGTGCTAGACCTAGCGGGAGGCATGGGGCCAACGTCCTGACTTTC.

This clonotype was recorded at least ten times. V usage is TRBV11-2 and J usage is TRBJ1-4; no clear D. Per germline, CDR1 SGHAT and CDR2 FQNNGV. The CDR3 runs to 14 residues. The V and J ends lost 5 bases and 3 bases respectively, with 10 bases between them. The CDR3 spells CASSPSLANEKLFF. The DNA for the CDR3 is TGTGCCAGCAGCCCCTCGTTAGCTAATGAAAAACTGTTTTTT.

The J gene is TRBJ2-7, the V gene TRBV20-1, with TRBD1 matching 8 bases. CDR1 and CDR2 from the germline V gene are DFQATT and SNEGSKA (reference sequence). Germline trimming cut 5 bases from V and 2 bases from J; bases unmatched to any gene: 11. The CDR3 contains 15 residues. Here the CDR3 reads CSAHSRDRSTYEQYF. The CDR3 DNA follows: TGCAGTGCTCACTCCCGGGACAGGTCGACCTACGAGCAGTACTTC.